Below, 17 T cell receptor beta chains from the same sample are listed, as sequenced in a study of shared clonotypes between healthy human individuals. Only in-frame clones appear in the TCRdb table, and some are missing; sequencing was by immunoSEQ multiplex PCR. Counted here are about 1 million clones, around four fifths occurring once; the ten biggest clones make up less than 1.5%. Sample: memory CD4+ T cells sorted from blood. Subset of the sample: CD45RA-negative fraction. Receptors originate from a man aged 18 to 30 in good health.

This chain links TRBV18 with TRBJ2-7; 10 nucleotides match TRBD1. V lost 4 bases to trimming and J lost 4 bases; unmatched junction nucleotides: 10. In germline, CDR1 is KGHSH, CDR2 LQKENI. The CDR3 spans 16 residues. CDR3 nucleotide sequence: TGTGCCAGCTCACGGGGTCCGGGACAGGGGCCGTACGAGCAGTACTTC. Residues: CASSRGPGQGPYEQYF.

This clone was counted a few times. The J gene is TRBJ1-1, the V gene TRBV6-6, with 7 positions matching TRBD1. The V and J ends lost 5 bases and 1 base, in that order; junction bases with no gene match: 7. The CDR3 runs 15 residues. Germline CDR1 MNHNY, CDR2 SVGAGI (reference sequence). The CDR3 sequence: CASSLTDRANTEAFF. The CDR3, as DNA: TGTGCCAGCAGTCTCACCGACAGGGCGAACACTGAAGCTTTCTTT.

The chain carries TRBV2 and TRBJ1-5; no clear D gene. CDR1 is SNHLY, CDR2 FYNNEI, per germline. The length of the CDR3 is 13 residues. V was cut by 7 bases and J by 3 bases, with 10 bases left in between. CDR3 amino acids: CASKAGVNQPQHF. CDR3 nucleotides: TGTGCCAGCAAGGCAGGCGTCAATCAGCCCCAGCATTTT.

This chain links TRBV5-1 with TRBJ2-5; 9 bases match TRBD2. Trimming took 5 bases from V and 4 from J; bases not matched to a gene: 12. Germline V gene lookup returns CDR1 SGHRS and CDR2 YFSETQ. The CDR3 length is 16 residues. The CDR3, as DNA: TGCGCCAGCAGTAAGGAAGGCGGGAGGGCCGGAGAGACCCAGTACTTC. As protein: CASSKEGGRAGETQYF.

The chain couples TRBV5-1 to TRBJ2-5, with 13 positions matching TRBD2. V dropped 3 bases and J dropped 5; count of bases not matched to a gene: 10. Germline-derived CDR1 and CDR2 are SGHRS and YFSETQ. The CDR3 is made up of 17 amino acids. CDR3 coding DNA: TGCGCCAGCAGCTCCAGAACTAGCGGGGGGGCCTTTGAGACCCAGTACTTC. This translates into CASSSRTSGGAFETQYF. Variable domain in full (rest from reference TRBV5-1 and TRBJ2-5): KAGVTQTPRYLIKTRGQQVTLSCSPISGHRSVSWYQQTPGQGLQFLFEYFSETQRNKGNFPGRFSGRQFSNSRSEMNVSTLELGDSALYLCASSSRTSGGAFETQYFGPGTRLLVL.

V usage is TRBV5-1 and J usage is TRBJ1-6; TRBD1 is a possible D gene (5 bases). Trimming removed 0 bases at V and 7 bases at J, with 11 bases between. CDR3 length: 15 residues. Germline V gene data show CDR1 as SGHRS and CDR2 as YFSETQ. The CDR3 region has the DNA TGCGCCAGCAGCTTGGACAGGCCGGGGAATTCACCCCTCCACTTT. Its protein product is CASSLDRPGNSPLHF.

The chain carries TRBV9 and TRBJ2-3; D not resolved. Looked up from germline, CDR1 is SGDLS and CDR2 is YYNGEE. The CDR3 covers 16 residues. V lost 6 bases to trimming and J lost 2 bases, with 19 bases between them. Here the CDR3 DNA reads TGTGCCAGCACCAGAGGTCCGGACCGCCCCACAGATACGCAGTATTTT. Amino acids: CASTRGPDRPTDTQYF.

J is TRBJ2-1 and V is TRBV27; the match to TRBD1 covers 7 bases. This CDR3 spans 14 amino acids. Trimming took 1 base from V and 7 from J; bases not matched to a gene: 4. Per germline, CDR1 MNHEY and CDR2 SMNVEV (reference sequence). The CDR3 loop reads CASSLLQGTNEQFF. CDR3 in DNA: TGTGCCAGCAGTTTATTACAGGGGACGAATGAGCAGTTCTTC.

Notes on this clone: Other DNA sequences in the same sample also yield this CDR3. The chain combines TRBV2 with TRBJ2-2; 10 bases agree with TRBD2. Losses at the gene ends were 8 bases for V and 5 bases for J; bases not matched to a gene: 5. This CDR3 comprises 14 residues. CDR1 and CDR2 from the germline V gene are SNHLY and FYNNEI. CDR3 protein: CASSVLAGTGELFF. Here the CDR3 DNA reads TGTGCCAGCTCTGTACTAGCGGGGACCGGGGAGCTGTTTTTT.

This clone was seen a few times. This sample also contains other DNA sequences that code for the same CDR3. The chain is built from TRBV28 and TRBJ2-7, with D unresolved. Germline CDR1 reads MDHEN; CDR2 reads SYDVKM. The V and J ends lost 6 bases and 1 base respectively, with 10 bases between them. This CDR3 is 13 amino acids long. CDR3 region: CASSLSSSYEQYF. The DNA of the CDR3 is TGTGCCAGCAGCCTAAGCAGTTCCTACGAGCAGTACTTC.

This chain links TRBV12-5 with TRBJ2-3, with TRBD2 identical over 14 bases. V lost 2 bases to trimming and J lost 2 bases; unmatched junction nucleotides: 6. Germline V gene sequence: CDR1 LGHNT, CDR2 FRNRAP. The CDR3 consists of 18 residues. The CDR3 loop reads CASGLRLAGGRDTDTQYF. CDR3 coding DNA: TGTGCTAGTGGTTTGAGACTAGCGGGGGGGAGAGACACAGATACGCAGTATTTT.

This chain connects TRBV5-6 to TRBJ1-6; the D gene is possibly TRBD1 (5 bases). Germline CDR1 and CDR2: SGHDT and YYEEEE. V gave up 4 bases and J gave up 10 bases, with 15 bases separating them. This CDR3 spans 14 amino acids. The CDR3 DNA follows: TGTGCCAGCAGCCCCAGGCAGGGCTGGTCACCCCTCCACTTT. Translation: CASSPRQGWSPLHF.

CDR3 DNA sequence: TGTGCCAGCAGTGGGGGACAGGGGAACGGCTACACCTTC. Its protein product is CASSGGQGNGYTF. The rearrangement links TRBV6-4 to TRBJ1-2; 10 bases fit TRBD1. Germline V CDR1 and CDR2: MRHNA, SNTAGT. Trimming cost V 4 bases and J 8 bases; bases outside gene matches: 4. The CDR3 is made up of 13 amino acids.

Only one count was recorded for this clone. The chain carries TRBV25-1 and TRBJ2-5, with D possibly being TRBD1 (5 bases). This CDR3 is built from 15 residues. Germline CDR1 MGHDK, CDR2 SYGVNS. V lost 2 bases, J lost 5 bases, and 15 bases lay in between. The CDR3: CASSEPQGEVETQYF. The CDR3 DNA reads TGTGCCAGCAGTGAACCCCAGGGTGAGGTTGAGACCCAGTACTTC.

The table lists this clone with a few counts. The chain carries TRBV10-2 and TRBJ2-1; 7 bases agree with TRBD2. From germline, CDR1 is WSHSY and CDR2 SAAADI. The V gene end was trimmed by 10 bases and the J gene end by 12 bases; junction bases not matched to a gene: 18. The CDR3 runs to 14 residues. CDR3 in amino acids: CATRPGTTDGGQFF. In nucleotides, the CDR3 is TGCGCCACCCGCCCCGGGACTACCGACGGAGGGCAGTTCTTC.

CDR3 coding DNA: TGTGCCAGCAGTGAGGGTACAGGGGGCGCGGACGTCGGCAATCAGCCCCAGCATTTT. Amino acids: CASSEGTGGADVGNQPQHF. J is TRBJ1-5 and V is TRBV2; 9 bases agree with TRBD1. The CDR3 totals 19 residues. V gave up 3 bases and J gave up 2 bases; unmatched junction bases: 14. The germline V gene encodes CDR1 SNHLY and CDR2 FYNNEI.

This clone was seen once. The chain combines TRBV2 with TRBJ2-3, with D possibly called TRBD1 or TRBD2 (5 bases each). Trimming pared 6 bases from V and 4 bases from J, leaving 8 bases between. The CDR3 is made up of 12 amino acids. Germline V gives CDR1 SNHLY, CDR2 FYNNEI. The CDR3 sequence: CASRGPADTQYF. The CDR3, as DNA: TGTGCCAGCAGGGGACCTGCAGATACGCAGTATTTT.